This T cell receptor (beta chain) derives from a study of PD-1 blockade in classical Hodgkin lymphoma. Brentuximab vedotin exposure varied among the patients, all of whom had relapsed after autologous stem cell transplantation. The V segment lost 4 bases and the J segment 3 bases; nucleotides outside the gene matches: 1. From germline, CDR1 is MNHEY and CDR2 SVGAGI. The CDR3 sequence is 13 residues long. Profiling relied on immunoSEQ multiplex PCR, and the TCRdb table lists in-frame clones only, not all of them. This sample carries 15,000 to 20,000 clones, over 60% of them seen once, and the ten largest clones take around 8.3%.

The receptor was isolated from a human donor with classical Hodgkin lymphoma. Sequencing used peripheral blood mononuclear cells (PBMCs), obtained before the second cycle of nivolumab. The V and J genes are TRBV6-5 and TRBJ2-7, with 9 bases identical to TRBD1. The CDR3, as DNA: TGTGCCAGCAGTTCGGACAGGGGCTACGAGCAGTACTTC. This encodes CASSSDRGYEQYF.